One T cell receptor (beta chain) is described in this entry. The sample comes from a study of immune evolution from preneoplasia to lung adenocarcinoma. Only in-frame clones appear in the TCRdb table, and some are missing; sequencing was by immunoSEQ multiplex PCR. Of 30,000 to 45,000 clones in the sample, roughly 74% were seen once. The CDR3 extends over 14 amino acids. Germline-derived CDR1 and CDR2 are MGHRA and YSYEKL. V lost 7 bases and J 2 bases, leaving 12 bases between the germline ends. The material sequenced was FFPE invasive lung adenocarcinoma tissue. The V call is TRBV4-1, the J call TRBJ1-3, with unresolved D. This receptor was identified in a person aged 55 to 75 with lung adenocarcinoma. The CDR3 loop reads CASNAYVAGNTIYF. The CDR3 DNA reads as TGCGCCAGCAATGCTTATGTCGCTGGAAACACCATATATTTT.